The present T cell receptor beta chain was sequenced within a study of blood T cell repertoires in COVID-19. Study-level background: Acute and convalescent COVID-19 samples came from the United States, Italy and Spain. T cells, B-cell-depleted T cells, or PBMCs supplied cDNA or gDNA.

Cohort placement rested on clinical history that participants reported themselves. Authors' data handling: Scientists estimated how many nucleated cells there were by amplifying reference gene primers. TCRdb keeps only in-frame clones here, not all; method: immunoSEQ multiplex PCR. That table is the source of V, J and clone size, and D and trimming were worked out from the DNA. The sample lists fewer than 250,000 clones, around 81% occurring once. Germline V gives CDR1 LNHDA, CDR2 SQIVND (reference sequence). The CDR3 covers 13 residues. J was trimmed by 4 bases and V by 8 bases; bases with no gene match: 4.

This sequence was found in a woman between 50 and 59 years old with acute COVID-19. The chain joins TRBV19 to TRBJ2-5, with 10 bases aligning to TRBD1. Material for sequencing was PBMCs or T cells enriched from blood (not recorded which). The CDR3 bases are TGTGCCAGTCGCCGGGACAGGGGAGAGACCCAGTACTTC. It is translated as CASRRDRGETQYF. The full variable domain, completed using reference TRBV19 and TRBJ2-5, is DGGITQSPKYLFRKEGQNVTLSCEQNLNHDAMYWYRQDPGQGLRLIYYSQIVNDFQKGDIAEGYSVSREKKESFPLTVTSAQKNPTAFYLCASRRDRGETQYFGPGTRLLVL.